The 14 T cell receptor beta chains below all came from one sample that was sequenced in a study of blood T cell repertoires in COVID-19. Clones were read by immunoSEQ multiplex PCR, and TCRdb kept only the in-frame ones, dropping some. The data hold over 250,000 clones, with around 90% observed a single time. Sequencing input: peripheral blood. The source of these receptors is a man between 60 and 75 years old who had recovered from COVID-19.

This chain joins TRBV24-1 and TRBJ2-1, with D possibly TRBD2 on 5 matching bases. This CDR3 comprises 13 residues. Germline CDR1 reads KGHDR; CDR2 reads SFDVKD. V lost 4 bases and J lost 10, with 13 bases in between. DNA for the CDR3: TGTGCCACCAGTGACCTCAACTCGGGGGAGCAGTTCTTC. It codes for CATSDLNSGEQFF.

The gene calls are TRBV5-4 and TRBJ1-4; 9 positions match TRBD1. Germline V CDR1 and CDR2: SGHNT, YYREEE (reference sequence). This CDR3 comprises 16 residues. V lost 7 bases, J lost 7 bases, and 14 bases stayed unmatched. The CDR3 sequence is CASSWDREASGEKLFF. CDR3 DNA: TGTGCCAGCTCCTGGGACAGGGAGGCCTCGGGTGAAAAACTGTTTTTT.

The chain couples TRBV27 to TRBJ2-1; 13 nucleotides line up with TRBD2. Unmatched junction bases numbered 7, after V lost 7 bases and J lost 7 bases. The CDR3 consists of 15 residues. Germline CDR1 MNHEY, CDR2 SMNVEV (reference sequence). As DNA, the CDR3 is TGTGCCAGCAATCTACTAGCGGGGGGGCGGAATGAGCAGTTCTTC. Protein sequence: CASNLLAGGRNEQFF.

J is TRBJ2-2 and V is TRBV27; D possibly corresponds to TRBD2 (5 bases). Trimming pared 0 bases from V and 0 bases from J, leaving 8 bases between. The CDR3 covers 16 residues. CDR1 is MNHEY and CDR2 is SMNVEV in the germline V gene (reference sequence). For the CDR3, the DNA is TGTGCCAGCAGTTTATCGACGGGGTCGAACACCGGGGAGCTGTTTTTT. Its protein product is CASSLSTGSNTGELFF.

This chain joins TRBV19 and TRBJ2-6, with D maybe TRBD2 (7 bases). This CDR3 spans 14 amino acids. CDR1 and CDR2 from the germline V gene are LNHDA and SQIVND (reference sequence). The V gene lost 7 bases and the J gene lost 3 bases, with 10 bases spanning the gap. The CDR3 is CASMGGHGANVLTF. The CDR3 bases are TGTGCCAGTATGGGGGGGCATGGGGCCAACGTCCTGACTTTC.

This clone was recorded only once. The chain's CDR3 is CASSLAESKNIQYF. The CDR3 coding sequence is TGCGCCAGCAGCTTGGCGGAGTCCAAAAACATTCAGTACTTC. The chain combines TRBV5-1 with TRBJ2-4; no firm D call. CDR1 and CDR2 from the germline V gene are SGHRS and YFSETQ. Deletions cut 0 bases from V and 2 bases from J, with 6 bases between. CDR3 length: 14 residues.

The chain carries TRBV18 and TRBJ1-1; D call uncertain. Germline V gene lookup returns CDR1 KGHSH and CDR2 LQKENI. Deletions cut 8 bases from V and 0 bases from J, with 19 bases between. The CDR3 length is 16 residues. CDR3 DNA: TGTGCCAGCGCCGCGGGCCAGGCGGTTTTGAACACTGAAGCTTTCTTT. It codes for CASAAGQAVLNTEAFF.

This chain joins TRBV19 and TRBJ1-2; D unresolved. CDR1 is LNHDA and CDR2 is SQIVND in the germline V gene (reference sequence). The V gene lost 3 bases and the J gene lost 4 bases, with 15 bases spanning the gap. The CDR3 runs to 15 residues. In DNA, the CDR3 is TGTGCCAGTAGTATCATAGACACCTCATCCTATGGCTACACCTTC. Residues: CASSIIDTSSYGYTF.

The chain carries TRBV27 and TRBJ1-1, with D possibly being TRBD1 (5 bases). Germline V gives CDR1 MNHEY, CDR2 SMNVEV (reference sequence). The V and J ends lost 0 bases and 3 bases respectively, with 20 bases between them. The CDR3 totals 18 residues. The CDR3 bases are TGTGCCAGCAGTTTATCCGGCCGGGGGGGGAGTTGGGACACTGAAGCTTTCTTT. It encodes CASSLSGRGGSWDTEAFF.

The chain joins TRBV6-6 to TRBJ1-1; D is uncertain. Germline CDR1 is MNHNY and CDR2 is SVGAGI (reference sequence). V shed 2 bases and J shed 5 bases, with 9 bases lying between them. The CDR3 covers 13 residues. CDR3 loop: CASSYNRLTEAFF. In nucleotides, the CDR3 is TGTGCCAGCAGTTACAACCGGTTAACTGAAGCTTTCTTT.

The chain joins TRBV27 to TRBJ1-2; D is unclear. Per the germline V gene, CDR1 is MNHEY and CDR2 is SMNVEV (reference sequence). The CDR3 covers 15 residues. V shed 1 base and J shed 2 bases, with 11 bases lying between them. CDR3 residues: CASSLYPGGNYGYTF. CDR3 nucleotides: TGTGCCAGCAGTTTATACCCAGGAGGGAACTATGGCTACACCTTC.

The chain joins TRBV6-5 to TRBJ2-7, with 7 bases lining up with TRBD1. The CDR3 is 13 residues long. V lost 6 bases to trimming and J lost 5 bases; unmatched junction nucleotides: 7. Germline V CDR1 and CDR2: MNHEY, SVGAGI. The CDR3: CASRTGARDEQYF. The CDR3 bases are TGTGCCAGCAGAACAGGGGCTAGGGACGAGCAGTACTTC.

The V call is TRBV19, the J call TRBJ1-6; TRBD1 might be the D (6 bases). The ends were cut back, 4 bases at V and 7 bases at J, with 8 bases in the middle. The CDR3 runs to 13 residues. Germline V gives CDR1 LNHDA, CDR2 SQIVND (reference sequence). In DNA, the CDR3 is TGTGCCAGTAGTACCACAGGGAATTCACCCCTCCACTTT. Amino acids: CASSTTGNSPLHF.

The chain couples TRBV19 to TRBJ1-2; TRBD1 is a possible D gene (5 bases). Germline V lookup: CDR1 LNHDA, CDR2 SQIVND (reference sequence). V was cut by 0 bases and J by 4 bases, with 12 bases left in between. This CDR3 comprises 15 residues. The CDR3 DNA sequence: TGTGCCAGTAGTATAGATGCGGGACGGATCTATGGCTACACCTTC. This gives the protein CASSIDAGRIYGYTF.